This TCR beta chain was identified during a study of CD8 T cells in ankylosing spondylitis. Overall study findings and caveats: Typical of ankylosing spondylitis blood, it appeared, was a TCR beta motif of eight highly homologous variants.

This clonotype occurred a few times. The antigen is not known. Making use of molecular barcodes, quantitative 5'-RACE generated TCR beta libraries. TCRdb re-analysed the 5' RACE reads in MiXCR, keeping a single row per CDR3 protein. There are about 540,000 distinct CDR3 sequences in the sample; roughly 13% occur only once, and approximately 6.3% lies in the top ten. Germline CDR1 MNHEY, CDR2 SMNVEV (reference sequence). The CDR3 is 15 amino acids. Trimming shortened V by 6 bases and J by 4 bases, and 16 bases separated the two germline ends. This TCR derives from a male donor with ankylosing spondylitis. The sample taken for sequencing was blood, either unsorted or a sorted T cell fraction (not recorded which). The V call is TRBV27, the J call TRBJ1-5; unclear D gene. CDR3 nucleotides: TGTGCCAGCAGATTTTCCCACGCGGTTAATCAGCCCCAGCATTTT. This encodes CASRFSHAVNQPQHF.